The 9 T cell receptor beta chains listed next were all sequenced from one sample in a study of shared clonotypes between healthy human individuals. Repertoires were generated with immunoSEQ multiplex PCR, while TCRdb's copy carries only in-frame clones and drops some. The sample holds around 2.5 million clones; roughly 93% are singletons and the top ten take roughly 0.39%. The sample taken for sequencing was naive CD4+ T cells from PBMCs. Subset meaning: CD45RA+ positively selected. The receptor set was obtained from a man aged 18 to 30 in good health. Some clones in this sample may be carry-over from other donors' samples.

The chain joins TRBV2 to TRBJ2-7, with 8 bases that match TRBD1. Germline V CDR1 and CDR2: SNHLY, FYNNEI. Losses at the gene ends were 3 bases for V and 4 bases for J; bases not matched to a gene: 8. The CDR3 contains 15 residues. The CDR3 region is CASSDQGAPGYEQYF. Written as DNA, the CDR3 is TGTGCCAGCAGTGACCAGGGGGCCCCTGGGTACGAGCAGTACTTC.

This chain joins TRBV30 and TRBJ2-5, with 11 bases fitting TRBD2. With the DNA end fitting TRBJ2-7 better, the J assignment may be wrong. Per the germline V gene, CDR1 is GTSNPN and CDR2 is SVGIG (reference sequence). This CDR3 has 13 residues. Written as DNA, the CDR3 is TGTGCCTGGGGTAGCGGGAGGGTCTACGAGCAGTACTTC. Translation: CAWGSGRVYEQYF.

This chain uses TRBV19 with TRBJ1-5; the match to TRBD1 covers 8 bases. After removal of 5 bases from V and 4 bases from J, the junction contained 10 bases not matched to a gene. CDR3 length: 16 residues. Germline V gene lookup returns CDR1 LNHDA and CDR2 SQIVND (reference sequence). The CDR3 DNA follows: TGTGCCAGTAGTGCGGGTCAGGGGGCTAAGAATCAGCCCCAGCATTTT. This encodes CASSAGQGAKNQPQHF.

To note about this clone: This CDR3 is also generated by other DNA sequences in the sample. The chain is built from TRBV15 and TRBJ2-3, with TRBD1 identical over 8 bases. The CDR3 is 15 amino acids. Germline CDR1 LNHNV, CDR2 YYDKDF (reference sequence). V lost 0 bases, J lost 3 bases, and 2 bases stayed unmatched. CDR3 coding DNA: TGTGCCACCAGCAGAGACAGGGGGCGAACAGATACGCAGTATTTT. It specifies CATSRDRGRTDTQYF.

The chain has TRBV28 and TRBJ2-7; 9 nucleotides align to TRBD2. The germline V gene has CDR1 MDHEN and CDR2 SYDVKM. V lost 1 base and J lost 3; bases outside the gene matches: 4. The CDR3 has 15 residues. CDR3 in DNA: TGTGCCAGCAGTTTATTTAGCGGGAGTATCTACGAGCAGTACTTC. Its translation is CASSLFSGSIYEQYF.

The chain combines TRBV14 with TRBJ1-2; D unresolved. The CDR3 has 15 residues. Germline lookup yields CDR1 SGHDN and CDR2 FVKESK. V lost 0 bases and J 8 bases, leaving 16 bases between the germline ends. The CDR3 nucleotides read TGTGCCAGCAGCCAAGATTCAATGGGCGTCTTGGGCTACACCTTC. As protein: CASSQDSMGVLGYTF.

The chain couples TRBV25-1 to TRBJ1-5; weak D call: TRBD1 (5 bases). CDR1 MGHDK and CDR2 SYGVNS come from the germline V gene. CDR3 length: 15 amino acids. The germline V and J ends were trimmed by 6 bases and 2 bases, with 14 bases remaining between them. CDR3 bases: TGTGCCAGCAGCGGGGCAGGGTCCCGCAATCAGCCCCAGCATTTT. Its protein is CASSGAGSRNQPQHF.

CDR3 sequence (DNA): TGCGCCAGCAGCTTCGCCGGCCCAGACCTCGAGCAGTACTTC. This translates into CASSFAGPDLEQYF. V and J are TRBV5-1 and TRBJ2-7; D unresolved. The germline V gene encodes CDR1 SGHRS and CDR2 YFSETQ. The CDR3 is 14 amino acids. V lost 2 bases and J lost 6, with 15 bases in between.

The J gene is TRBJ2-7, the V gene TRBV28; D may be TRBD1 (6 bases). CDR3 length: 13 amino acids. Germline CDR1 and CDR2: MDHEN and SYDVKM. Trimming cost V 8 bases and J 3 bases, with 14 bases left between them. The CDR3 coding sequence is TGTGCCAGCGCTGAGGGGGAAATCTACGAGCAGTACTTC. Its protein product is CASAEGEIYEQYF.